One sample yielded the 6 T cell receptor beta chains listed below, sequenced in a study of shared clonotypes between healthy human individuals. The protocol was immunoSEQ multiplex PCR, while the TCRdb copy is restricted to in-frame clones and leaves out a portion. The sample has roughly 1,000,000 clones, more than 75% seen once. The material sequenced was memory CD4+ T cells from PBMCs. Subset meaning: CD45RA-negative fraction. The receptors were gathered from a man between 18 and 29 years old in good health. Some clones in this sample may be carry-over from other donors' samples.

The chain has TRBV5-6 and TRBJ2-2; weak D call: TRBD1 (5 bases). Trimming shortened V by 0 bases and J by 6 bases, and 15 bases separated the two germline ends. This CDR3 region has 16 residues. The germline CDR1 and CDR2 sequences are SGHDT and YYEEEE. The CDR3 DNA follows: TGTGCCAGCAGCTTGGGCCCAGGGCGAAACGCCGGGGAGCTGTTTTTT. Encoded protein: CASSLGPGRNAGELFF.

The chain joins TRBV28 to TRBJ1-1, with D possibly matching TRBD1 (5 bases). Trimming left V 7 bases short and J 11 bases short, with 17 bases between. In germline, CDR1 is MDHEN, CDR2 SYDVKM. The CDR3 runs to 12 residues. The CDR3 DNA sequence: TGTGCCAGCACATCGACAGAGTTCCATGCTTTCTTT. Translation: CASTSTEFHAFF.

The chain combines TRBV28 with TRBJ1-1, with D unresolved. CDR1 and CDR2 from the germline V gene are MDHEN and SYDVKM. The CDR3 is made up of 14 amino acids. Trimming took 6 bases from V and 4 from J, leaving 15 bases between them. CDR3 sequence reads: CASRRGGTFTEAFF. The DNA for the CDR3 is TGTGCCAGCAGGAGAGGTGGCACTTTCACTGAAGCTTTCTTT.

This clone was recorded once. The rearrangement joins TRBV7-2 to TRBJ1-2, with a tentative D call TRBD1 (5 bases). There are 14 residues in the CDR3. V dropped 0 bases and J dropped 4 bases, with 9 bases sitting between them. Per germline, CDR1 SGHTA and CDR2 FQGNSA. CDR3 bases: TGTGCCAGCAGCTTAGCCTCCGGGGCCTATGGCTACACCTTC. It yields the protein CASSLASGAYGYTF.

This chain's CDR3 is CASSLQGLGRETQYF. The CDR3 bases are TGCGCCAGCAGCTTACAAGGACTAGGTAGGGAGACCCAGTACTTC. The chain is built from TRBV5-1 and TRBJ2-5; 7 nucleotides match TRBD2. Germline V gene lookup returns CDR1 SGHRS and CDR2 YFSETQ. V shed 2 bases, J shed 5 bases, and the junction held 9 bases outside the gene matches. CDR3 length equals 15 residues.

V and J are TRBV11-2 and TRBJ1-5, with TRBD1 matching over 11 bases. The V and J ends lost 1 base and 0 bases, in that order; junction bases with no gene match: 5. Germline lookup yields CDR1 SGHAT and CDR2 FQNNGV. CDR3 length: 18 amino acids. CDR3 nucleotides: TGTGCCAGCAGCTTAGGGACAGGGGGCCTCATTAGCAATCAGCCCCAGCATTTT. As protein: CASSLGTGGLISNQPQHF.